The source of this T cell receptor beta chain is a study of blood T cell repertoires in COVID-19. At the level of the study: The origin of the acute and convalescent COVID-19 samples was the United States, Italy and Spain.

The germline V gene has CDR1 MGHDK and CDR2 SYGVNS. The CDR3 extends over 15 amino acids. Trimming cost V 1 base and J 8 bases; bases outside gene matches: 6. In this sample, this clone turned up once. Original processing notes: Estimated nucleated cell counts came from reference gene primer amplification. Libraries were prepared by immunoSEQ multiplex PCR; TCRdb keeps only in-frame clonotypes and omits some of them. V, J and clone size reflect that table, while D and trimming were determined from the DNA. Here the sample spans around 300,000 clones, about 86% being singletons. The chain couples TRBV25-1 to TRBJ2-1, with 9 bases matching TRBD2. Material: peripheral blood. The sequence derives from a man aged 30-40 years with active or convalescent COVID-19. The CDR3 DNA follows: TGTGCCAGCAGTGAATTTAGCGGGAGTGGGCATGAGCAGTTCTTC. Translation gives CASSEFSGSGHEQFF.